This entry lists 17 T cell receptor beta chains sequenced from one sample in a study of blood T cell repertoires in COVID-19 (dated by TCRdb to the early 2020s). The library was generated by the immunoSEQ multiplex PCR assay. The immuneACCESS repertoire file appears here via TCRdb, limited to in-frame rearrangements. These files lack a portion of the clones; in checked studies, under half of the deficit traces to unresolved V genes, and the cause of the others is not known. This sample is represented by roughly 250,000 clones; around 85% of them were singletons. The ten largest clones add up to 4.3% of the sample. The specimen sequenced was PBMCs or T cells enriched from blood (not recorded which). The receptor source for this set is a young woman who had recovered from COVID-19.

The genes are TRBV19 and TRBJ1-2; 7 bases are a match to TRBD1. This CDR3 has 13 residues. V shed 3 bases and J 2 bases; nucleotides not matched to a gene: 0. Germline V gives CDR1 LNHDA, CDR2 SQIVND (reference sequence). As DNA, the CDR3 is TGTGCCAGTAGTATGGGACAGAACTATGGCTACACCTTC. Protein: CASSMGQNYGYTF.

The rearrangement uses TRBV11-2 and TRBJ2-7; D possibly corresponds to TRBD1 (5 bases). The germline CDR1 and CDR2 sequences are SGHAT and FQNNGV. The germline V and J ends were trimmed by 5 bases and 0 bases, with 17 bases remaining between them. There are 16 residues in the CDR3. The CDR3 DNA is TGTGCCAGCAGCCCTTGGCCAGGGATGAACTCCTACGAGCAGTACTTC. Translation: CASSPWPGMNSYEQYF.

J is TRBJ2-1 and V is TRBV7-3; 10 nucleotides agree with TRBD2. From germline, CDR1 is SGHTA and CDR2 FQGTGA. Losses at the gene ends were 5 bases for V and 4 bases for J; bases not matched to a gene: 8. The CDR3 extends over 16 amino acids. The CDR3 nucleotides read TGTGCCAGCAGCCCTACTAGCGGGGTACAGTACAATGAGCAGTTCTTC. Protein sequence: CASSPTSGVQYNEQFF.

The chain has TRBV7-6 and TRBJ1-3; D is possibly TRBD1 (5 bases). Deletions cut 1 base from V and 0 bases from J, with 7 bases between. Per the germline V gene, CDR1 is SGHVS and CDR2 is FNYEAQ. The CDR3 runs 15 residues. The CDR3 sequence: CASSLEDSSGNTIYF. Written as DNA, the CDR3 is TGTGCCAGCAGCTTAGAAGACAGCTCTGGAAACACCATATATTTT.

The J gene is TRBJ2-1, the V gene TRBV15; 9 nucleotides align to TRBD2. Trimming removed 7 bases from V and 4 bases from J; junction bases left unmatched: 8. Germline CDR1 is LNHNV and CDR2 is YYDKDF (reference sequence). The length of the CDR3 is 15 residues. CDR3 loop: CATNPLAGPYNEQFF. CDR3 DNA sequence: TGTGCCACCAACCCACTAGCGGGCCCTTACAATGAGCAGTTCTTC.

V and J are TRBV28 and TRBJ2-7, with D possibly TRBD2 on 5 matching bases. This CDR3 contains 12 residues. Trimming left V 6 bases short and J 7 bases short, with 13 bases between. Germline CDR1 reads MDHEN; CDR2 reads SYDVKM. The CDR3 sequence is CASSPLGMEQYF. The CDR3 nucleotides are TGTGCCAGCAGCCCCCTCGGGATGGAGCAGTACTTC.

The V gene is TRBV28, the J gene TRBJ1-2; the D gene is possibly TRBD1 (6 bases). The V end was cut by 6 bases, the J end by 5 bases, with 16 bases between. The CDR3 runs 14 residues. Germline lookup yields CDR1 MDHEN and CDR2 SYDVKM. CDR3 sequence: CASRTTGKGYGYTF. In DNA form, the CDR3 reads TGTGCCAGCAGGACCACAGGGAAGGGGTATGGCTACACCTTC.

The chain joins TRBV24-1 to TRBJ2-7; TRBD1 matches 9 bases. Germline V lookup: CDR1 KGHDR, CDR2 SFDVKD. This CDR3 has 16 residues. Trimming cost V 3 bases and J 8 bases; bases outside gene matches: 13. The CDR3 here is CATSDTAPGQGKKQYF. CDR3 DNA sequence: TGTGCCACCAGTGATACGGCGCCTGGACAGGGGAAAAAGCAGTACTTC.

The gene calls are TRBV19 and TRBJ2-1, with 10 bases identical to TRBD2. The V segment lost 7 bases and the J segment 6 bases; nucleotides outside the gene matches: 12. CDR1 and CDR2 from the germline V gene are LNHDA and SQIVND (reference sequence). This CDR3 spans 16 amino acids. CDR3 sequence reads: CASTRDPSGSFNEQFF. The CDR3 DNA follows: TGTGCCAGTACCAGGGACCCTAGCGGGAGCTTCAATGAGCAGTTCTTC.

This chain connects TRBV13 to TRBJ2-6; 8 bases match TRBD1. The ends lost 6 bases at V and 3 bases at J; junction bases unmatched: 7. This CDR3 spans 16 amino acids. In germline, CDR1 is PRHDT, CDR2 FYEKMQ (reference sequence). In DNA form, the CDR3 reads TGTGCCAGCAGAAGTAAGACAGGGGTTGGGGCCAACGTCCTGACTTTC. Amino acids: CASRSKTGVGANVLTF. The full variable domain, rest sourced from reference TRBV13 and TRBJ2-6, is AAGVIQSPRHLIKEKRETATLKCYPIPRHDTVYWYQQGPGQDPQFLISFYEKMQSDKGSIPDRFSAQQFSDYHSELNMSSLELGDSALYFCASRSKTGVGANVLTFGAGSRLTVL.

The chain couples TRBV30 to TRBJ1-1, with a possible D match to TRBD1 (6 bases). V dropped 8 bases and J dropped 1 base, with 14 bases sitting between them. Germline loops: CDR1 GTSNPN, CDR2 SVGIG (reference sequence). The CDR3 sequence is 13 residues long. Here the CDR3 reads CAKQTGSNTEAFF. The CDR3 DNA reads TGTGCCAAGCAAACAGGGTCGAACACTGAAGCTTTCTTT.

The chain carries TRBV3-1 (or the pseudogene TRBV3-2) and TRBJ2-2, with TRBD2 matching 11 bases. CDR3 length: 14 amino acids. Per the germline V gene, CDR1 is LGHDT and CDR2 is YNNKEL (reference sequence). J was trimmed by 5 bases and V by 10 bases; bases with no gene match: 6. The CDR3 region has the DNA TGTGCCACTGGTCGGACTAGCGGGACCGGGGAGCTGTTTTTT. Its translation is CATGRTSGTGELFF.

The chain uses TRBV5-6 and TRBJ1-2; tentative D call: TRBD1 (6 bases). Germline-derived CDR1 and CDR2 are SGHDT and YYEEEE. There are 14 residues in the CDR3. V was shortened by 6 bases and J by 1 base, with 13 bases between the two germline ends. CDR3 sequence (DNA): TGTGCCAGCACCCCTGGACAGATTAACTATGGCTACACCTTC. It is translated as CASTPGQINYGYTF.

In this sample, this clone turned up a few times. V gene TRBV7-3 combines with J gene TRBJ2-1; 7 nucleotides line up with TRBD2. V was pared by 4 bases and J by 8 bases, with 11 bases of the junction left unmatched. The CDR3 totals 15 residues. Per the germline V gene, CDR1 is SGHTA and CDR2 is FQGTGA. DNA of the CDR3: TGTGCCAGCAGCTCGTCCGGGACTAAAAGCGATGAGCAGTTCTTC. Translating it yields CASSSSGTKSDEQFF.

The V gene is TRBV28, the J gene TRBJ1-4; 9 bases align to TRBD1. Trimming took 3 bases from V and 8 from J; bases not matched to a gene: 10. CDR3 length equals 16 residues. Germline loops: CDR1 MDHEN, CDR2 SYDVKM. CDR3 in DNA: TGTGCCAGCAGTTTTGTAGGACAGGGGTTAGGGGAAAAACTGTTTTTT. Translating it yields CASSFVGQGLGEKLFF.

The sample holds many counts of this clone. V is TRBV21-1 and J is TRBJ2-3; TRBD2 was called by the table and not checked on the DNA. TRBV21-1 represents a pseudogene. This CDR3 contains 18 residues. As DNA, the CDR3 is TGTGCCAGCATACGGACCGCCTGGACTAGCCCTAAGGCAGATACGCAGTATTTT. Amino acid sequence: CASIRTAWTSPKADTQYF.

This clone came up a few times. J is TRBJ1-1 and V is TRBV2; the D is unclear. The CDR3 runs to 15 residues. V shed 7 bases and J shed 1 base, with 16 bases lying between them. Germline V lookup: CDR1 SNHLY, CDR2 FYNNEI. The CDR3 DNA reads TGTGCCAGCATGCCCAACACGTTATCGAACACTGAAGCTTTCTTT. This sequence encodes CASMPNTLSNTEAFF.